The clone carrying this TCR beta chain was counted between two and nine times. The antigen is unknown. The junction departs from germline at one end; a sequencing error may be responsible. The length of the CDR3 is 14 residues. Germline CDR1 is SGHAT and CDR2 is FQNNGV. A primer in the constant region served to generate TCR beta cDNA from roughly 520 ng of total RNA. It was through three nested multiplex PCR rounds of slightly modified ARM-PCR that TCR beta libraries arose. For around 9 cycles apiece, the opening two PCR rounds ran with TRBV1-TRBV30 forward primers and a C-beta reverse primer. MiXCR was run by TCRdb on the multiplex PCR reads, yielding one entry per CDR3 protein. This repertoire shows tens of thousands of distinct CDR3 sequences, roughly 72% found once; its top ten account for roughly a fifth. This sample is part of a study of tumor-infiltrating lymphocytes in primary liver carcinoma. Overall study results and limits: It was observed that only about 7.5-25% of the top clones appeared in every one of the five tumor regions. Compared with blood, tumor repertoires held significantly more in their top 250 clones.

Co-extraction of both nucleic acids (RNA and DNA) used roughly 20-33 mg of unsorted bulk tissue. Chronic HBV infection, untreated so far, was present in the patients. The genes are TRBV11-2 and TRBJ1-2; D might be TRBD1 (5 bases). This TCR came from a man in his forties with primary liver carcinoma and hepatitis B virus infection. The sequencing input was liver tumor tissue from sampling region 1. Subset reported: tumor region T1, superior pole. The CDR3 nucleotides read TGTGCCAGGAGCCCAGCCGACGGGGACTATGGTTACACCTTC. Translating gives CARSPADGDYGYTF.